The 15 T cell receptor beta chains below were found in one sample sequenced in a study of cytomegalovirus exposure and HLA in healthy donors (dated by TCRdb to about 2017). Receptors were amplified or captured by the immunoSEQ multiplex PCR assay. For the multiplex PCR, a mixture combining 60 forward primers for TCR Vbeta segments and 13 reverse primers for TCR Jbeta segments was used. TCRdb holds this immuneACCESS table with in-frame rearrangements only. Some clones are missing; in checked studies, unresolved V genes explain under half, and the rest has no known cause. In all, the sample holds tens of thousands of clones, and 82% of those were seen once. The top ten constitute about 10% of the sample. Sequencing was performed on PBMCs. Every receptor here comes from a young woman in good health and CMV-seropositive.

The chain carries TRBV6-5 and TRBJ2-5; D unclear. Trimming took off 5 bases at V and 7 bases at J, with 8 bases between the two ends. Germline CDR1 reads MNHEY; CDR2 reads SVGAGI. There are 11 residues in the CDR3. CDR3 amino acids: CASSQTGTQYF. CDR3 DNA sequence: TGTGCCAGCAGTCAGACTGGGACCCAGTACTTC.

The CDR3 reads CASSGLAGGADTQYF. CDR3 in DNA: TGTGCCAGCAGTGGACTAGCGGGGGGTGCAGATACGCAGTATTTT. The chain employs TRBV6-1 and TRBJ2-3; 13 nucleotides agree with TRBD2. From germline, CDR1 is MNHNS and CDR2 SASEGT. The CDR3 sequence is 15 residues long. The V gene end was trimmed by 4 bases and the J gene end by 4 bases; junction bases not matched to a gene: 2.

The chain employs TRBV6-5 and TRBJ2-7; 9 bases are a match to TRBD2. The germline CDR1 and CDR2 sequences are MNHEY and SVGAGI. CDR3 length: 15 residues. Losses at the gene ends were 1 base for V and 2 bases for J; bases not matched to a gene: 3. CDR3 amino acids: CASSYLPSGTYEQYF. In nucleotides, the CDR3 is TGTGCCAGCAGTTACTTGCCTAGCGGGACCTACGAGCAGTACTTC.

This clone is a singleton in its sample. This chain joins TRBV7-8 and TRBJ2-3, with 11 bases identical to TRBD2. The germline V gene has CDR1 SGHVS and CDR2 FQNEAQ. V trimming: 5 bases; J trimming: 3 bases; junction bases outside the gene matches: 13. The CDR3 extends over 18 amino acids. The CDR3 DNA sequence: TGTGCCAGCAGCCACTTCGGGCTAGCGGGAGGTTCTACAGATACGCAGTATTTT. Its protein product is CASSHFGLAGGSTDTQYF.

The chain is built from TRBV11-1 and TRBJ2-1; TRBD1 matches at 12 bases. This CDR3 contains 15 residues. The junction had 4 bases not matched to a gene; V was cut back by 3 bases and J by 7 bases. The germline V gene has CDR1 SGHAT and CDR2 FQDESV (reference sequence). The CDR3 loop reads CASSFPGQGANEQFF. DNA of the CDR3: TGTGCCAGCAGCTTCCCGGGACAGGGGGCGAATGAGCAGTTCTTC.

The chain employs TRBV9 and TRBJ2-1; TRBD1 might be the D (5 bases). CDR3 length equals 14 residues. Trimming cost V 3 bases and J 8 bases, with 15 bases left between them. CDR1 and CDR2 (germline): SGDLS, YYNGEE. The CDR3 region has the DNA TGTGCCAGCAGCGCACAGTACACAGGTTATGAGCAGTTCTTC. Protein: CASSAQYTGYEQFF. The full variable domain, its missing parts supplied by reference TRBV9 and TRBJ2-1, is DSGVTQTPKHLITATGQRVTLRCSPRSGDLSVYWYQQSLDQGLQFLIQYYNGEERAKGNILERFSAQQFPDLHSELNLSSLELGDSALYFCASSAQYTGYEQFFGPGTRLTVL.

The rearrangement joins TRBV18 to TRBJ2-3, with D possibly being TRBD2 (5 bases). The CDR3 loop spans 13 amino acids. Germline lookup yields CDR1 KGHSH and CDR2 LQKENI. The V and J ends lost 2 bases and 4 bases respectively, with 7 bases between them. The CDR3 DNA is TGTGCCAGCTCACCAGGGAGAGCAGATACGCAGTATTTT. It codes for CASSPGRADTQYF.

In its sample, this clone was seen a few times. The chain combines TRBV5-4 with TRBJ1-5; D remains ambiguous. This CDR3 comprises 13 residues. Trimming pared 1 base from V and 7 bases from J, leaving 9 bases between. Per germline, CDR1 SGHNT and CDR2 YYREEE (reference sequence). The CDR3 DNA reads as TGTGCCAGCAGCTTGAAATCCGTGCAGCCCCAGCATTTT. This gives the protein CASSLKSVQPQHF.

This clone was recorded only once. The V call is TRBV27, the J call TRBJ2-2; D remains ambiguous. The germline CDR1 and CDR2 sequences are MNHEY and SMNVEV (reference sequence). V was cut by 2 bases and J by 2 bases, with 9 bases left in between. This CDR3 has 15 residues. This CDR3 reads CASSLGQANTGELFF. Here the CDR3 DNA reads TGTGCCAGCAGTTTAGGGCAGGCTAACACCGGGGAGCTGTTTTTT.

V usage is TRBV6-4 and J usage is TRBJ2-3, with 8 bases matching TRBD2. V lost 2 bases, J lost 4 bases, and 8 bases stayed unmatched. Looked up from germline, CDR1 is MRHNA and CDR2 is SNTAGT. The CDR3 consists of 16 residues. The CDR3 DNA is TGTGCCAGCAGTGACCAGGAGGCCGGGGGGGCAGATACGCAGTATTTT. This translates into CASSDQEAGGADTQYF.

This clone was observed a handful of times. Written as DNA, the CDR3 is TGCGCCAGCAGAAAAGAGGTCCAGAAGACCACAGATACGCAGTATTTT. This encodes CASRKEVQKTTDTQYF. The V call is TRBV4-1, the J call TRBJ2-3, with no clear D. The V end lost 6 bases, the J end lost 2 bases, and 18 bases lay between the germline ends. The CDR3 extends over 16 amino acids. CDR1 is MGHRA and CDR2 is YSYEKL in the germline V gene.

This chain links TRBV7-9 with TRBJ1-2; no clear D. There are 12 residues in the CDR3. Germline assignment: CDR1 SEHNR and CDR2 FQNEAQ (reference sequence). V lost 7 bases and J lost 3, with 9 bases in between. In DNA, the CDR3 is TGTGCCAGCACCAAGGCGGACTATGGCTACACCTTC. Protein: CASTKADYGYTF.

The rearrangement uses TRBV30 and TRBJ2-2; possibly TRBD1 for D (6 bases). The length of the CDR3 is 15 residues. Germline lookup yields CDR1 GTSNPN and CDR2 SVGIG (reference sequence). V lost 0 bases and J lost 3, with 11 bases in between. CDR3: CAWSVGATDTGELFF. CDR3 in DNA: TGTGCCTGGAGTGTGGGGGCGACGGACACCGGGGAGCTGTTTTTT. Full variable domain (missing parts from reference TRBV30 and TRBJ2-2): SQTIHQWPATLVQPVGSPLSLECTVEGTSNPNLYWYRQAAGRGLQLLFYSVGIGQISSEVPQNLSASRPQDRQFILSSKKLLLSDSGFYLCAWSVGATDTGELFFGEGSRLTVL.

The V call is TRBV30, the J call TRBJ1-2; 8 positions agree with TRBD1. The CDR3 runs 12 residues. In germline, CDR1 is GTSNPN, CDR2 SVGIG (reference sequence). Losses at the gene ends were 4 bases for V and 4 bases for J; bases not matched to a gene: 2. CDR3 amino acids: CAWTGGRYGYTF. The CDR3 DNA reads as TGTGCCTGGACAGGGGGCCGCTATGGCTACACCTTC.

Concerning this clone: This is likely a read error, given that the CDR3 carries no conserved phenylalanine or tryptophan at its end. V gene TRBV10-3 combines with J gene TRBJ2-7; TRBD1 aligns across 9 bases. V was pared by 4 bases and J by 2 bases, with 21 bases of the junction left unmatched. The CDR3 runs 20 residues. The germline gives CDR1 ENHRY, CDR2 SYGVKD. The CDR3 DNA reads TGTGCCATCAGTGGATACAGGGGGCGGCCCGGGCAAGTGGGTCCCTACGAGCAGTACCTC. Residues: CAISGYRGRPGQVGPYEQYL.